This TCR beta chain was captured in a study of Ad26.COV2.S vaccination and SARS-CoV-2 variants. Treatment specified: 15 to 20 received Ad26.COV2.S at low or high dose, single or two shots; about five received placebo; per-sample allocation not given. Each sample was drawn 63 days after the first injection (of vaccine or placebo). The CDR3 has 13 residues. V was trimmed by 5 bases and J by 14 bases, leaving 21 bases between them. Germline CDR1 SEHNR, CDR2 FQNEAQ (reference sequence). Libraries were prepared by immunoSEQ multiplex PCR; TCRdb keeps only in-frame clonotypes and omits some of them. Among around 340,000 clones listed, 75% to 90% were seen once. Overall study results and limits: Breadth and depth estimates from TCRs may understate total T cell responses. Participants in the vaccine arm had higher spike-specific TCR breadth; placebo recipients had lower. Spike-specific CD8+ and CD4+ T cell responses reportedly showed substantial breadth after vaccination. Placebo and vaccine recipients had non-spike TCR breadth that was similar.

On this clone: Its antigen remains unknown.

The chain carries TRBV7-9 and TRBJ1-2, with a tentative D call TRBD1 (6 bases). This TCR came from a person aged 18-60 years who received the Ad26.COV2.S COVID-19 vaccine or a placebo. The sample in question was peripheral blood, obtained in a trial of Ad26.COV2.S vaccine versus placebo. CDR3 sequence (DNA): TGTGCCAGCAGCCTCCTTGGGGGCAGCGATACGACCTTC. The encoded protein is CASSLLGGSDTTF. Full variable domain (missing parts from reference TRBV7-9 and TRBJ1-2): DTGVSQNPRHKITKRGQNVTFRCDPISEHNRLYWYRQTLGQGPEFLTYFQNEAQLEKSRLLSDRFSAERPKGSFSTLEIQRTEQGDSAMYLCASSLLGGSDTTFGSGTRLTVV.